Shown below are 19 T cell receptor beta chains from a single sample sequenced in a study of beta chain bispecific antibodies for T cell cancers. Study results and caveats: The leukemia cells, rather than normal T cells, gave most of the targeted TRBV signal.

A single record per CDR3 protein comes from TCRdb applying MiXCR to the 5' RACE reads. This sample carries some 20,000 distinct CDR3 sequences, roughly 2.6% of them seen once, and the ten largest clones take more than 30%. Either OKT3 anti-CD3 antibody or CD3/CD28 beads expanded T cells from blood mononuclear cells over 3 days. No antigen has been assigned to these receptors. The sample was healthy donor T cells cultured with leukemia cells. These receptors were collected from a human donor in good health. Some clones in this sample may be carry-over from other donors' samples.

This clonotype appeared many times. CDR3 loop: CASSQDTAPPTDTQYF. CDR3 in DNA: TGTGCCAGCAGCCAAGATACTGCACCCCCCACAGATACGCAGTATTTT. This chain links TRBV3-1 with TRBJ2-3; no reliable D call. The CDR3 consists of 16 residues. The V gene's germline CDR1 is LGHDT and CDR2 YNNKEL (reference sequence). V was trimmed by 0 bases and J by 2 bases, leaving 12 bases between them.

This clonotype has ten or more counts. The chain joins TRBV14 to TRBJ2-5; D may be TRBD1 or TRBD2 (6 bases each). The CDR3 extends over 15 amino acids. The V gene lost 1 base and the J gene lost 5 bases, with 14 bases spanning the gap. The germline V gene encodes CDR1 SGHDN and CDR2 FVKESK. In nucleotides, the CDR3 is TGTGCCAGCAGCCAAGTCGGGGGCAGGACGGAGACCCAGTACTTC. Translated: CASSQVGGRTETQYF.

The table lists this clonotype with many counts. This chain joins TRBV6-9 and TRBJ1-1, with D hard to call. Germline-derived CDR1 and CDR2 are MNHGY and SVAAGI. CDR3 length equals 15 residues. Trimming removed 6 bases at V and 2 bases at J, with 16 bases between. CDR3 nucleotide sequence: TGTGCCAGCAGGACTGTCCCTCGCTTAAACACTGAAGCTTTCTTT. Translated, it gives CASRTVPRLNTEAFF.

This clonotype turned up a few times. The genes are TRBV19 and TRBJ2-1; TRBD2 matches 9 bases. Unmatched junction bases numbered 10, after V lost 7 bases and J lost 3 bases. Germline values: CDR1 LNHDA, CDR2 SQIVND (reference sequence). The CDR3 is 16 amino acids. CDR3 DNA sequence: TGTGCCAGTAACGCCGGCGGAGCGGGGGGCTACAATGAGCAGTTCTTC. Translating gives CASNAGGAGGYNEQFF. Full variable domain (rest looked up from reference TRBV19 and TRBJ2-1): DGGITQSPKYLFRKEGQNVTLSCEQNLNHDAMYWYRQDPGQGLRLIYYSQIVNDFQKGDIAEGYSVSREKKESFPLTVTSAQKNPTAFYLCASNAGGAGGYNEQFFGPGTRLTVL.

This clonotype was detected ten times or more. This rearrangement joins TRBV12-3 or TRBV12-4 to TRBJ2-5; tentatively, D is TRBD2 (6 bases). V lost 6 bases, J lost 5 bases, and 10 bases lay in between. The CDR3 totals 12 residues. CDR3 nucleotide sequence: TGTGCCAGCAGGGGACTGGGGGAGACCCAGTACTTC. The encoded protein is CASRGLGETQYF.

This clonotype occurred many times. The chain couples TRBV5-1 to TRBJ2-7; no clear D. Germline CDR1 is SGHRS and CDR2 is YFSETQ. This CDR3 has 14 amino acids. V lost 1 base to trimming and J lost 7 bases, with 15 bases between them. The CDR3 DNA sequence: TGCGCCAGCAGCTTGACTCCCCCCACCTTTGAGCAGTACTTC. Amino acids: CASSLTPPTFEQYF. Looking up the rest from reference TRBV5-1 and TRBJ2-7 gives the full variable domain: KAGVTQTPRYLIKTRGQQVTLSCSPISGHRSVSWYQQTPGQGLQFLFEYFSETQRNKGNFPGRFSGRQFSNSRSEMNVSTLELGDSALYLCASSLTPPTFEQYFGPGTRLTVT.

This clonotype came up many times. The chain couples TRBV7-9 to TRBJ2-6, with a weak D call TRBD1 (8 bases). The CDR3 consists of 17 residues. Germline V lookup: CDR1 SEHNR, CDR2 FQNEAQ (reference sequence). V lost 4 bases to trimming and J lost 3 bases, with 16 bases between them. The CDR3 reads CASSSGQGGFGANVLTF. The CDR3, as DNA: TGTGCCAGCAGCTCAGGACAGGGAGGGTTTGGGGCCAACGTCCTGACTTTC.

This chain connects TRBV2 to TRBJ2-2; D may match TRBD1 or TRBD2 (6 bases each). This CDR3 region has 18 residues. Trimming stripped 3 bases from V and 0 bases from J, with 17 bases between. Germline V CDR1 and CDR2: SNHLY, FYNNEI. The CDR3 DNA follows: TGTGCCAGCAGTGATCCCCGGGGCGGGACACCGAACACCGGGGAGCTGTTTTTT. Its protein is CASSDPRGGTPNTGELFF.

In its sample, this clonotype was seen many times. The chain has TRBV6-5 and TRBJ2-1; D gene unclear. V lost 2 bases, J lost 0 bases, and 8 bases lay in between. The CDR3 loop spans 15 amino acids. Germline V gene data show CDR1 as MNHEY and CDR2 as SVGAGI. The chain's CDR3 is CASSYVPTSYNEQFF. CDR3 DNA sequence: TGTGCCAGCAGTTACGTTCCCACCTCCTACAATGAGCAGTTCTTC.

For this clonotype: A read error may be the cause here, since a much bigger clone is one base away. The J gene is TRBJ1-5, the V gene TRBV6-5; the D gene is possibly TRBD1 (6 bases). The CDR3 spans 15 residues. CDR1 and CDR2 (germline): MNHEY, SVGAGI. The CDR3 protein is CASSKQGFSNHPQHF. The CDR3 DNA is TGTGCCAGCAGTAAACAGGGTTTTAGCAATCATCCCCAGCATTTT.

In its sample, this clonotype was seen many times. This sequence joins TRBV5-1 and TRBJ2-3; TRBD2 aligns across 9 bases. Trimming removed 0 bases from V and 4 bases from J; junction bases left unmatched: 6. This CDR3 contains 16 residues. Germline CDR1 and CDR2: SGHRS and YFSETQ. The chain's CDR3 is CASSLALAGLADTQYF. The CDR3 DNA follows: TGCGCCAGCAGCTTGGCCCTAGCGGGGTTGGCAGATACGCAGTATTTT. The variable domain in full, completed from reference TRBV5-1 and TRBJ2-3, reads KAGVTQTPRYLIKTRGQQVTLSCSPISGHRSVSWYQQTPGQGLQFLFEYFSETQRNKGNFPGRFSGRQFSNSRSEMNVSTLELGDSALYLCASSLALAGLADTQYFGPGTRLTVL.

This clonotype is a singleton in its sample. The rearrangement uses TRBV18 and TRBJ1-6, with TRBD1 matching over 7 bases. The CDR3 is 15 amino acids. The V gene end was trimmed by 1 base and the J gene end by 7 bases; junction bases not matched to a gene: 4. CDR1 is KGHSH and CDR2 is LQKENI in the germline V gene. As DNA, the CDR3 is TGTGCCAGCTCACCACAACCGGGACAGAATTCACCCCTCCACTTT. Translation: CASSPQPGQNSPLHF. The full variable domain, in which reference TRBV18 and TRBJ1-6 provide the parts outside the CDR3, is NAGVMQNPRHLVRRRGQEARLRCSPMKGHSHVYWYRQLPEEGLKFMVYLQKENIIDESGMPKERFSAEFPKEGPSILRIQQVVRGDSAAYFCASSPQPGQNSPLHFGNGTRLTVT.

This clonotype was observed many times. Here the CDR3 reads CSVEGTLGYTF. The CDR3 nucleotides read TGCAGCGTTGAGGGGACACTGGGCTACACCTTC. The gene calls are TRBV29-1 and TRBJ1-2; D is possibly TRBD1 (6 bases). The CDR3 sequence is 11 residues long. The ends were cut back, 3 bases at V and 8 bases at J, with 10 bases in the middle. Per germline, CDR1 SQVTM and CDR2 ANQGSEA.

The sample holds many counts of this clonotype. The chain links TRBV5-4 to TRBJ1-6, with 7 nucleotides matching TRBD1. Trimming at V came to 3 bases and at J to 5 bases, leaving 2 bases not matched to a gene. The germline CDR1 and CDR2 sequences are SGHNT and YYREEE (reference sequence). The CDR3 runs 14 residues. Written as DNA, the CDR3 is TGTGCCAGCAGCTCAGGGGGACATAATTCACCCCTCCACTTT. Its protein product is CASSSGGHNSPLHF.

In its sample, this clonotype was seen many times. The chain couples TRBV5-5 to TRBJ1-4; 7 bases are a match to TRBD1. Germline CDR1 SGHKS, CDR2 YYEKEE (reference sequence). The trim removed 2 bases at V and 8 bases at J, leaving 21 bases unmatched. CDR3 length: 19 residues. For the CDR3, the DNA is TGTGCCAGCAGCTTAGGACAGGAAGAATCAGTTGGGTGGTCCGAAAAACTGTTTTTT. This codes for CASSLGQEESVGWSEKLFF.

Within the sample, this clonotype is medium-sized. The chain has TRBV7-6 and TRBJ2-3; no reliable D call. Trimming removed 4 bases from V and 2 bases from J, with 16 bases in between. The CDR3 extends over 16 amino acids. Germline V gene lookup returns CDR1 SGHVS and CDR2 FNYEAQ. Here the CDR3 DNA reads TGTGCCAGCAGCTCCCTAGTGGCAGAAGACACAGATACGCAGTATTTT. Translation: CASSSLVAEDTDTQYF.

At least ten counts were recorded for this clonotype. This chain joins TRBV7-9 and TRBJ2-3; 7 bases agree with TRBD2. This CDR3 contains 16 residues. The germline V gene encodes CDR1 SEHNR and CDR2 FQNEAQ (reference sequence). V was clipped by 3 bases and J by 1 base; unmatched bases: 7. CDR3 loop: CASSFLEAGGTDTQYF. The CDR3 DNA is TGTGCCAGCAGCTTTTTGGAGGCGGGGGGCACAGATACGCAGTATTTT.

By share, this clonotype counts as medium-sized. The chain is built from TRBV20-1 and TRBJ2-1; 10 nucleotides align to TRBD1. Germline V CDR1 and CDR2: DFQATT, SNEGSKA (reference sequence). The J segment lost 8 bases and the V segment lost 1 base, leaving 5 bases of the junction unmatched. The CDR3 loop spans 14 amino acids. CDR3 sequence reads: CSARGDRGIDEQFF. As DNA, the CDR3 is TGCAGTGCTAGAGGGGACAGGGGAATTGATGAGCAGTTCTTC.

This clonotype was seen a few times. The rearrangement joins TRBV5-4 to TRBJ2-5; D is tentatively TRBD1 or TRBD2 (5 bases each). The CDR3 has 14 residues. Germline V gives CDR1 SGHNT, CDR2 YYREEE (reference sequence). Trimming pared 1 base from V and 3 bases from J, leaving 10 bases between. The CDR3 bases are TGTGCCAGCAGCTTGCGGGGCGAGGAAGAGACCCAGTACTTC. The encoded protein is CASSLRGEEETQYF.